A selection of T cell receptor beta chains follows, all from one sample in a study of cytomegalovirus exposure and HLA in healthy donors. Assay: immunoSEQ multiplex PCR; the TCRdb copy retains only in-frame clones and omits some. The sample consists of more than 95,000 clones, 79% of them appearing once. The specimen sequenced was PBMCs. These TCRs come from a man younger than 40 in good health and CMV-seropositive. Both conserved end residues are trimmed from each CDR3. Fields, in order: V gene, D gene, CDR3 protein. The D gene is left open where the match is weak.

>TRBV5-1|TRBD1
ASSPTGGVWDYGYT
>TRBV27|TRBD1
ASSSFGYRDSYTDTQY
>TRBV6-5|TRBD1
ASSSTGWHGELF
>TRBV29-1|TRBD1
SVHDRGGLT
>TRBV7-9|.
ASSLRAGLGNEQF
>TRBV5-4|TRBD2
ASSPRSGGTDTQY
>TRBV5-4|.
ASSLGRSYEQY
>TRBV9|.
ASSPHREANTEAF
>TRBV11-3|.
ASHRDYNSPLH
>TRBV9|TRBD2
ASSARLAGDFTDTQY
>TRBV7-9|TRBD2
SSRVPGLALNEQF
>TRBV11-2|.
ASTPGWTGTDTQY
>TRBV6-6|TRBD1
ASSGTGDEAF
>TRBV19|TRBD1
ASSIDPGQVLYSNQPQH
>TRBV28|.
ASRLSTGYGYT
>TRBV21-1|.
ASSKVSGRQRGQETQY
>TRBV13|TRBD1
ASRERQGLNTEAF
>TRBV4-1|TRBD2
ASSQGPSGGNTGELF